Included here is one T cell receptor (beta chain) sequence, with context. No antigen is known for it. Qualities for individual bases were not recorded, and no much larger clone is one base off. Looking up the germline V gene yields CDR1 MGHRA and CDR2 YSYEKL. Spanning cysteine to phenylalanine, the CDR3 consists of 13 amino acids. Left in the record is the CDR3 DNA by itself, 39 bases read in frame from the first base. Trimming accounts for 5 bases at V and 3 bases at J, while the number of junction bases matched to no gene is 2. This entry belongs to a study of blood T cell repertoires in COVID-19 (dated by TCRdb to the early 2020s). In the study overall: Samples from collaborators originated in the United States, Italy and Spain and spanned both the acute and convalescent phases of COVID-19. The material from the prospective study consisted of cDNA or gDNA derived from T cells, B-cell-depleted T cells, or PBMCs. A freely available public database, intended as a resource for researchers studying the immune response to SARS-CoV-2, is where the repertoires were released. Subjects who had been exposed to COVID-19, were actively infected with it, or had recovered from it provided the deeply sampled blood TCRbeta repertoires that made up the dataset. Nearly every sample came with metadata listing a de-identified subject ID, COVID-19 status, age in years and sex. The samples were drawn from two sources: the first 160 participants of the ongoing ImmuneRACE study, and 1,000 to 1,500 subjects contributed by 6 global collaborators. Where available, HLA class I and class II types were obtained from metadata supplied by the sample provider rather than from assay-based typing. Overall results and qualifications from the work: Clinical and demographic metadata were provided uncurated, with the amount varying by source and participant.

The immunoSEQ Assay, a bias-controlled multiplex PCR, was used to amplify TCRbeta CDR3 regions from genomic DNA. The authors' pipeline ran thus. Within the assay, amplification of reference gene primers was used to estimate how many nucleated cells each sample contained. To quantify the absolute abundance of each unique TCRbeta CDR3 rearrangement, sequence reads were collapsed and filtered. For each sample, productive Simpson clonality was calculated as the square root of Simpson's diversity index across productive rearrangements. Imported from immuneACCESS, the table was reduced by TCRdb to in-frame sequences with V and J called. These copies leave out some clones; in studies compared against another copy, an unresolved V gene accounts for under half, and the cause of the remainder is not known. V and J calls and clone size are as listed in that table; D and trimming were resolved from the DNA. Within this sample are fewer than 350,000 clones, with 89% of them counted one time only. Roughly 5% of the sample is in the top ten clones.

Participants in the prospective study were aged about 18 to 89 years, lived in some 24 United States geographic areas, and enrolled through a virtual design. In the prospective study, participants were assigned to cohorts based on the clinical history participants reported in a screening survey and a study questionnaire. ImmuneRACE Cohort 3 recovered participants were defined by two consecutive negative NP/OP PCR tests, healthcare professional clearance, or symptom resolution. Each participant in the prospective study had whole blood, serum and a nasopharyngeal or oropharyngeal swab collected by mobile phlebotomists. Participants in the prospective study had the option to provide additional blood draws and questionnaires over an approximately 2-month period. Before DNA extraction, blood samples from the prospective study were shipped at room temperature or frozen.

The chain employs TRBV4-1 and TRBJ2-5, and 8 bases in between align with TRBD1. This TCR derives from a man in his sixties who had recovered from COVID-19. The sample taken for sequencing was PBMCs or T cells enriched from blood (not recorded which). The nucleotide sequence is TGCGCCAGCAGCAAGGGACAGGAAGAGACCCAGTACTTC. This gives the protein CASSKGQEETQYF.